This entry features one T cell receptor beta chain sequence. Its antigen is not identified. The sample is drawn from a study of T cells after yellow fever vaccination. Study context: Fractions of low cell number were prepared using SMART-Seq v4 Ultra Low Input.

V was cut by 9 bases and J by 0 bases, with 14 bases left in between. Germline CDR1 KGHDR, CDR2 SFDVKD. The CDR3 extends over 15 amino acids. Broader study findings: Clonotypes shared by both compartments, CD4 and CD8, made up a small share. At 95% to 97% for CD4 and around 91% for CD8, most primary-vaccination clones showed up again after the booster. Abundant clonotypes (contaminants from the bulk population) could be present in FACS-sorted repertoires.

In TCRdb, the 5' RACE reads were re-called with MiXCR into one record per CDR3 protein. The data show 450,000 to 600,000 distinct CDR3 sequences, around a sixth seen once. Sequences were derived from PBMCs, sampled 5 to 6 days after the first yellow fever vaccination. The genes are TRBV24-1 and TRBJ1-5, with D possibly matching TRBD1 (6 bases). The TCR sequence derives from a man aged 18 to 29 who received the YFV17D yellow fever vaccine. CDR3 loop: CATSPTGTSNQPQHF. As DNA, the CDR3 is TGTGCCACCTCCCCGACAGGTACTAGCAATCAGCCCCAGCATTTT.